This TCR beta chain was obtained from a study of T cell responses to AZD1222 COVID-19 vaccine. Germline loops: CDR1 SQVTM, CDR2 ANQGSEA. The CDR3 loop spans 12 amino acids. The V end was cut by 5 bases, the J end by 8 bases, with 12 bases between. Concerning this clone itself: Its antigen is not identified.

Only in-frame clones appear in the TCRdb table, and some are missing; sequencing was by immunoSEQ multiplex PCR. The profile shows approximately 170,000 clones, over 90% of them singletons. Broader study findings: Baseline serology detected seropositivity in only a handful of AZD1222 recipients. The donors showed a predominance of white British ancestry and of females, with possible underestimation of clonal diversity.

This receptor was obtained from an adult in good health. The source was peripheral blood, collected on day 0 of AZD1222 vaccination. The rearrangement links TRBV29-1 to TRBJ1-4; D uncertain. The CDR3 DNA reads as TGCAGCGTTAAAAGGTCCGGGGAAAAACTGTTTTTT. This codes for CSVKRSGEKLFF.